Below, 10 T cell receptor beta chains from the same sample are listed, as sequenced in a study of T-cell reconstitution after alpha-beta-depleted transplantation in children. Preparation of the TCRbeta library involved a method that used unique molecular identifiers. Via MiXCR, TCRdb re-called the PCR reads, giving one row per CDR3 protein. Altogether hundreds of thousands of distinct CDR3 sequences are present, roughly 17% being singletons, with the ten largest covering approximately 1.1%. The specimen was PBMCs from the stem cell graft donor, collected from the stem cell graft. These receptor sequences come from a human donor who donated a stem cell graft to a child with acute myeloid leukemia.

This chain joins TRBV15 and TRBJ1-5, with TRBD1 matching 9 bases. Per the germline V gene, CDR1 is LNHNV and CDR2 is YYDKDF (reference sequence). The V segment lost 1 base and the J segment 0 bases; nucleotides outside the gene matches: 4. This CDR3 has 17 amino acids. The DNA of the CDR3 is TGTGCCACCAGCAGAGGATCGACAGGGGGTAGCAATCAGCCCCAGCATTTT. Its protein is CATSRGSTGGSNQPQHF.

Comments on this clonotype: A read error may be the cause here, since a much bigger clone is one base away. The gene calls are TRBV20-1 and TRBJ2-6; D possibly matches TRBD1 or TRBD2 (6 bases each). The CDR3 covers 17 residues. Germline CDR1 reads DFQATT; CDR2 reads SNEGSKA (reference sequence). Written as DNA, the CDR3 is TGCAGTGCTAGCCGGGACGGGGGCTTGCCTGGGGCCAACGTCCTGGCTTTC. It yields the protein CSASRDGGLPGANVLAF.

CDR3 region: CASSLKLAGGSSTDTQYF. In DNA form, the CDR3 reads TGTGCCAGCAGTTTAAAGCTAGCGGGGGGGTCTAGCACAGATACGCAGTATTTT. The chain links TRBV2 to TRBJ2-3; 12 bases agree with TRBD2. Trimming at V came to 5 bases and at J to 0 bases, leaving 9 bases not matched to a gene. CDR3 size: 18 residues. CDR1 is SNHLY, CDR2 FYNNEI, per germline.

In this sample, this clonotype turned up once. V gene TRBV5-1 combines with J gene TRBJ2-5; 7 positions match TRBD2. Per the germline V gene, CDR1 is SGHRS and CDR2 is YFSETQ. J was trimmed by 5 bases and V by 0 bases; bases with no gene match: 7. The CDR3 sequence is 15 residues long. In nucleotides, the CDR3 is TGCGCCAGCAGCTTGGGGGCGGGGGAATCGGAGACCCAGTACTTC. Translation gives CASSLGAGESETQYF.

There are many counts of this clonotype. V gene TRBV20-1 combines with J gene TRBJ2-5, with D hard to call. Trimming took off 6 bases at V and 3 bases at J, with 8 bases between the two ends. From germline, CDR1 is DFQATT and CDR2 SNEGSKA (reference sequence). The CDR3 covers 11 residues. The DNA of the CDR3 is TGCAGTGCGATAGTAAAAGAGACCCAGTACTTC. Amino acid sequence: CSAIVKETQYF.

In its sample, this clonotype was seen a few times. V gene TRBV7-9 combines with J gene TRBJ2-5; D might be TRBD1 (6 bases). Trimming removed 5 bases from V and 2 bases from J, with 15 bases in between. The CDR3 spans 15 residues. The germline V gene has CDR1 SEHNR and CDR2 FQNEAQ (reference sequence). The CDR3 sequence: CASSKRTVEQETQYF. CDR3 nucleotides: TGTGCCAGCAGCAAAAGGACAGTCGAGCAAGAGACCCAGTACTTC.

This clonotype was observed a handful of times. The genes are TRBV4-2 and TRBJ1-1; D remains unclear. The CDR3 is 14 residues long. Germline-derived CDR1 and CDR2 are LGHNA and YNFKEQ. V lost 1 base and J 5 bases, leaving 11 bases between the germline ends. CDR3 sequence reads: CASSQVSRETEAFF. The DNA for the CDR3 is TGTGCCAGCAGCCAAGTCTCGAGGGAGACTGAAGCTTTCTTT.

At least ten counts were recorded for this clonotype. This chain connects TRBV12-3 or TRBV12-4 to TRBJ1-2, with TRBD1 as a possible D gene (5 bases). CDR3 length: 13 residues. Trimming removed 5 bases at V and 7 bases at J, with 14 bases between. The CDR3 spells CASSHRGRLGYTF. CDR3 bases: TGTGCCAGCAGTCACCGGGGCCGCCTTGGCTACACCTTC.

There are a few counts of this clonotype. This chain links TRBV11-3 with TRBJ2-1; tentative D call: TRBD1 (5 bases). Germline assignment: CDR1 SGHNT and CDR2 YENEEA. V lost 4 bases and J lost 4, with 14 bases in between. CDR3 size: 15 residues. CDR3 in amino acids: CASSYDSQAYNEQFF. The CDR3 DNA sequence: TGTGCCAGCAGCTACGACAGCCAAGCATACAATGAGCAGTTCTTC.

This chain links TRBV3-1 with TRBJ2-3; a weak D match, TRBD1 (5 bases). The CDR3 covers 13 residues. Deletions cut 10 bases from V and 2 bases from J, with 13 bases between. Germline CDR1 LGHDT, CDR2 YNNKEL (reference sequence). CDR3: CAIQRQNTDTQYF. CDR3 bases: TGTGCCATCCAGCGACAGAACACAGATACGCAGTATTTT.